One and the same sample provided the 15 T cell receptor beta chains below, sequenced in a study of early T cells in non-severe SARS-CoV-2 infection. TCRdb ran MiXCR on the 5' RACE reads and lists one entry per CDR3 protein. The sample consists of about 80,000 distinct CDR3 sequences, around 15% of them appearing once. Sequences were obtained from whole blood. All receptors come from an adult who was a healthcare worker with PCR-confirmed SARS-CoV-2 infection or an uninfected control (not recorded which).

There are a few counts of this clonotype. The V call is TRBV29-1, the J call TRBJ1-1; D remains ambiguous. The CDR3 contains 11 residues. Per germline, CDR1 SQVTM and CDR2 ANQGSEA. Trimming pared 7 bases from V and 7 bases from J, leaving 13 bases between. CDR3 sequence: CSAGEGFEAFF. CDR3 DNA: TGCAGCGCCGGGGAAGGATTTGAAGCTTTCTTT.

This clonotype appeared many times. The V and J genes are TRBV11-2 and TRBJ2-7, with D uncertain. This CDR3 has 13 amino acids. V dropped 4 bases and J dropped 0 bases, with 7 bases sitting between them. The germline CDR1 and CDR2 sequences are SGHAT and FQNNGV. Here the CDR3 reads CASSSTSSYEQYF. Written as DNA, the CDR3 is TGTGCCAGCAGCTCGACGAGCTCCTACGAGCAGTACTTC.

V usage is TRBV5-1 and J usage is TRBJ2-1, with 8 bases matching TRBD2. Germline CDR1 reads SGHRS; CDR2 reads YFSETQ. The CDR3 is 13 residues long. Trimming took 4 bases from V and 9 from J; bases not matched to a gene: 6. This CDR3 is CASSAGGIREQFF. The CDR3 DNA follows: TGCGCCAGCAGCGCGGGGGGCATTCGTGAGCAGTTCTTC.

This clonotype came up many times. V usage is TRBV6-2 or TRBV6-3 and J usage is TRBJ1-1; 8 positions match TRBD1. Germline V CDR1 and CDR2: MNHEY, SVGEGT. This CDR3 has 17 amino acids. V was pared by 2 bases and J by 1 base, with 9 bases of the junction left unmatched. CDR3 in DNA: TGTGCCAGCAGTTACCCGACAGGGGAGGGTAAGAACACTGAAGCTTTCTTT. Translation gives CASSYPTGEGKNTEAFF.

The gene calls are TRBV7-9 and TRBJ1-4, with a tentative D call TRBD1 (5 bases). Trimming pared 2 bases from V and 4 bases from J, leaving 11 bases between. This CDR3 spans 15 amino acids. Germline V gene lookup returns CDR1 SEHNR and CDR2 FQNEAQ (reference sequence). CDR3 DNA: TGTGCCAGCAGCTTAAACCTAGGGGATAATGAAAAACTGTTTTTT. Encoded protein: CASSLNLGDNEKLFF. Using reference TRBV7-9 and TRBJ1-4 for the parts outside the CDR3, the full variable domain is DTGVSQNPRHKITKRGQNVTFRCDPISEHNRLYWYRQTLGQGPEFLTYFQNEAQLEKSRLLSDRFSAERPKGSFSTLEIQRTEQGDSAMYLCASSLNLGDNEKLFFGSGTQLSVL.

This clonotype was seen many times. This sequence joins TRBV7-2 and TRBJ2-5, with D uncertain. V shed 5 bases and J shed 3 bases, with 4 bases lying between them. This CDR3 has 11 residues. In germline, CDR1 is SGHTA, CDR2 FQGNSA. CDR3 protein: CASSPKETQYF. Here the CDR3 DNA reads TGTGCCAGCAGCCCAAAAGAGACCCAGTACTTC.

This rearrangement joins TRBV9 to TRBJ1-2, with 9 nucleotides matching TRBD1. The CDR3 consists of 13 residues. Losses at the gene ends were 6 bases for V and 7 bases for J; bases not matched to a gene: 7. Germline V gene lookup returns CDR1 SGDLS and CDR2 YYNGEE. CDR3: CASTRDRDTGYTF. CDR3 DNA: TGTGCCAGCACCCGGGACAGGGATACTGGCTACACCTTC.

The chain couples TRBV5-1 to TRBJ1-5; D might be TRBD1 (6 bases). This CDR3 has 14 amino acids. V gave up 2 bases and J gave up 7 bases, with 13 bases separating them. CDR1 is SGHRS and CDR2 is YFSETQ in the germline V gene. In DNA form, the CDR3 reads TGCGCCAGCAGCTTAAGGGGGGAAGGACAGCCCCAGCATTTT. This codes for CASSLRGEGQPQHF.

This clonotype was counted only a few times. The chain links TRBV6-2 or TRBV6-3 to TRBJ1-1; TRBD1 matches at 7 bases. After removal of 6 bases from V and 8 bases from J, the junction contained 3 bases not matched to a gene. This CDR3 region has 11 residues. Germline CDR1 MNHEY, CDR2 SVGEGT. The CDR3 region has the DNA TGTGCCAGCAGCCTGGGACAGGAAGCTTTCTTT. The encoded protein is CASSLGQEAFF.

The V and J genes are TRBV7-2 and TRBJ2-2, with 7 nucleotides matching TRBD1. The CDR3 has 13 amino acids. Germline V gives CDR1 SGHTA, CDR2 FQGNSA. Trimming removed 4 bases from V and 6 bases from J; junction bases left unmatched: 2. The CDR3 nucleotides read TGTGCCAGCAGCTCCGGGACAGCCGGGGAGCTGTTTTTT. This sequence encodes CASSSGTAGELFF.

The table lists this clonotype with a few counts. V usage is TRBV7-9 and J usage is TRBJ1-6; D is uncertain. This CDR3 is 16 amino acids long. Between the trimmed V and J ends, which lost 4 bases and 0 bases, there was a span of 10 bases. CDR1 is SEHNR and CDR2 is FQNEAQ in the germline V gene (reference sequence). The CDR3: CASSSPISSYNSPLHF. The CDR3 DNA reads TGTGCCAGCAGCTCCCCAATAAGCTCCTATAATTCACCCCTCCACTTT.

The chain links TRBV3-1 to TRBJ2-3; TRBD2 might be the D (6 bases). This CDR3 is 12 amino acids long. Germline CDR1 LGHDT, CDR2 YNNKEL (reference sequence). V shed 0 bases and J shed 13 bases, with 11 bases lying between them. Written as DNA, the CDR3 is TGTGCCAGCAGCCAAGAGGGCAGGGAGGAGTATTTT. Translation: CASSQEGREEYF.

The chain has TRBV7-8 and TRBJ1-4; D unclear. The CDR3 is 19 amino acids. V was trimmed by 3 bases and J by 0 bases, leaving 20 bases between them. The germline V gene encodes CDR1 SGHVS and CDR2 FQNEAQ. CDR3 coding DNA: TGTGCCAGCAGCTTCGCCGATGCCGGAAGAACGGCAACTAATGAAAAACTGTTTTTT. Residues: CASSFADAGRTATNEKLFF.

This clonotype has only a few counts. The V call is TRBV7-2, the J call TRBJ1-6; 7 bases are a match to TRBD1. The CDR3 is 14 amino acids. Trimming took 4 bases from V and 8 from J; bases not matched to a gene: 5. From germline, CDR1 is SGHTA and CDR2 FQGNSA. The DNA for the CDR3 is TGTGCCAGCAGCTCAGGACAGGTGGATTCACCCCTCCACTTT. Translated: CASSSGQVDSPLHF.

The chain combines TRBV7-2 with TRBJ1-2; tentative D call: TRBD1 (5 bases). The V and J ends lost 0 bases and 4 bases respectively, with 18 bases between them. Germline CDR1 is SGHTA and CDR2 is FQGNSA. The CDR3 contains 17 residues. The CDR3 region has the DNA TGTGCCAGCAGCTTAGCGGGGCGCCAGGCGGGTCTCTATGGCTACACCTTC. Its protein is CASSLAGRQAGLYGYTF.